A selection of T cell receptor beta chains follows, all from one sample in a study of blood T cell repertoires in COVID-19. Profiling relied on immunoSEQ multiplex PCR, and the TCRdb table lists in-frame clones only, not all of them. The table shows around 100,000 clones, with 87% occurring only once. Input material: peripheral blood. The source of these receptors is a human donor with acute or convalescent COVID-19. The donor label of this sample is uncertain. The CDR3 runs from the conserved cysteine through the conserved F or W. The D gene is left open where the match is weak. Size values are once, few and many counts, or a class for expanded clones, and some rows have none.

CASSVWGGSNIQYF	TRBV2	-	TRBJ2-4	14	TRBD2
CASSLRQGAEAFF	TRBV11-2	once	TRBJ1-1	13	TRBD1
CASGGPQETQYF	TRBV28	-	TRBJ2-5	12	-
CASSERASGSETQYF	TRBV2	-	TRBJ2-5	15	TRBD2
CASRNRGRYQPQHF	TRBV6-5	-	TRBJ1-5	14	TRBD1
CAISESTGRGANYGYTF	TRBV10-3	-	TRBJ1-2	17	-
CASSDRGGSTDTQYF	TRBV10-1	-	TRBJ2-3	15	-
CASSRYPGQGANEQFF	TRBV3-1/TRBV3-2	-	TRBJ2-1	16	TRBD1
CASRRQENTEAFF	TRBV12-3/TRBV12-4	-	TRBJ1-1	13	-
CASSQKTGPYEQYF	TRBV14	once	TRBJ2-7	14	TRBD1
CASTPLSSGELFF	TRBV5-1	once	TRBJ2-2	13	-
CASSLRLDQETQYF	TRBV7-9	-	TRBJ2-5	14	-
CASSPPGQGAYEQYF	TRBV6-5	-	TRBJ2-7	15	-
CASSFSGQAYNEQFF	TRBV7-2	-	TRBJ2-1	15	TRBD1
CASMGGPNYGYTF	TRBV12-3/TRBV12-4	-	TRBJ1-2	13	-
CASSPGEFIEKLFF	TRBV7-9	once	TRBJ1-4	14	-
CASSIADRKNEKLFF	TRBV19	-	TRBJ1-4	15	TRBD1
CAWSRDLNSPLHF	TRBV30	once	TRBJ1-6	13	-
CASSWSGNTEAFF	TRBV5-1	-	TRBJ1-1	13	-